This T cell receptor (beta chain) stems from a study of glioma-infiltrating T cells after dendritic cell vaccination. The CDR3 runs to 16 residues. Germline-derived CDR1 and CDR2 are SGHRS and YFSETQ. Assay used: immunoSEQ multiplex PCR; TCRdb lists only in-frame clones, some missing. This table holds tens of thousands of clones, roughly 84% found once. In this sample, this clone turned up a few times. An end of the junction does not agree with germline; a read error may underlie this. The source material was blood, sampled before dendritic cell vaccination. V usage is TRBV5-1 and J usage is TRBJ2-1, with 11 bases aligning to TRBD2. The source is a human donor with glioblastoma. CDR3 in amino acids: CASSLTSGSSHNEQFF. The CDR3 nucleotides read TGCGCCAGCAGTTTAACTAGCGGGAGCTCCCACAATGAGCAGTTCTTC. The whole variable domain, filled in from reference TRBV5-1 and TRBJ2-1, reads KAGVTQTPRYLIKTRGQQVTLSCSPISGHRSVSWYQQTPGQGLQFLFEYFSETQRNKGNFPGRFSGRQFSNSRSEMNVSTLELGDSALYLCASSLTSGSSHNEQFFGPGTRLTVL.